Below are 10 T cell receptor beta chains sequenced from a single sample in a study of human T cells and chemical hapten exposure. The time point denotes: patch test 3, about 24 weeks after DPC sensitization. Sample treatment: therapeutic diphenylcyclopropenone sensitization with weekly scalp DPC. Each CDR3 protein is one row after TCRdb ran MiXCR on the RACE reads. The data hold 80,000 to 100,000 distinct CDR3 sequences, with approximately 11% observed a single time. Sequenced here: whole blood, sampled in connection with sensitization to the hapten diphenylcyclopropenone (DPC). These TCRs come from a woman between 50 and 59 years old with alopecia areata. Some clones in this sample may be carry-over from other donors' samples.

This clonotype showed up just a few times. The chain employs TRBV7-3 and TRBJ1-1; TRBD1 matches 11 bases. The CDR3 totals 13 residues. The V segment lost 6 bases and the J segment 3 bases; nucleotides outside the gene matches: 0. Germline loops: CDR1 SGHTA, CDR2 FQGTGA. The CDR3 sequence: CASRGQGDTEAFF. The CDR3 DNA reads TGTGCCAGCAGGGGACAGGGGGACACTGAAGCTTTCTTT.

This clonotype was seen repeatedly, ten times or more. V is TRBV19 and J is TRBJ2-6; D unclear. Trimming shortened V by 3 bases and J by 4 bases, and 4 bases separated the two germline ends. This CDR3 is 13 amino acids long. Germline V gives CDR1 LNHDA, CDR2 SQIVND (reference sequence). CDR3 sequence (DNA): TGTGCCAGTAGTATGTGGGGGGCCAACGTCCTGACTTTC. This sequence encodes CASSMWGANVLTF.

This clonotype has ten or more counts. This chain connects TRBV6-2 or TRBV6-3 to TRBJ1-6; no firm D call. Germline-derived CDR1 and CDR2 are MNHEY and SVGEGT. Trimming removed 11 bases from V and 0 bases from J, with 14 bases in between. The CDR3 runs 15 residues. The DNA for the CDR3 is TGTGCCTCACATCCGGCGAGCTCCTATAATTCACCCCTCCACTTT. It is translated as CASHPASSYNSPLHF.

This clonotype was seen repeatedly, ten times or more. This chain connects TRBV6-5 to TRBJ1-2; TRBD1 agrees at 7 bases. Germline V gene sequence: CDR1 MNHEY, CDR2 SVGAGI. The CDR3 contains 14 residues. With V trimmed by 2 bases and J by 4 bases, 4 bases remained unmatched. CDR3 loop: CASSYRAGGYGYTF. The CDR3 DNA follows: TGTGCCAGCAGTTACAGGGCAGGGGGCTATGGCTACACCTTC.

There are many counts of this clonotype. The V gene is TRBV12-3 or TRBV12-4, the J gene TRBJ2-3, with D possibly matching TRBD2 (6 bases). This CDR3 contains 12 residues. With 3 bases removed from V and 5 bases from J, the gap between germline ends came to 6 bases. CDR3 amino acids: CASSLGLDTQYF. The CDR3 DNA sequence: TGTGCCAGCAGTTTGGGACTAGATACGCAGTATTTT.

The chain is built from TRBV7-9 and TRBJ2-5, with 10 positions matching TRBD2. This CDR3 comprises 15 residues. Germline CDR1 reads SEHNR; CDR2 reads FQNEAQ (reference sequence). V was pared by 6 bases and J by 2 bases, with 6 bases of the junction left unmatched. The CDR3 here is CASRRAGGFQETQYF. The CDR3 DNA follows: TGTGCCAGCAGGAGAGCGGGAGGGTTTCAAGAGACCCAGTACTTC.

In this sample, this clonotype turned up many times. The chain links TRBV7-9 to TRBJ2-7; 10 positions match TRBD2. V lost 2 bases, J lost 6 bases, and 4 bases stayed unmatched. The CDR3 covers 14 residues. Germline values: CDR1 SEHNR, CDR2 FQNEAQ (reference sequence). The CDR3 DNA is TGTGCCAGCAGCTTAAGCGGGAGGGGGCTCGAGCAGTACTTC. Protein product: CASSLSGRGLEQYF.

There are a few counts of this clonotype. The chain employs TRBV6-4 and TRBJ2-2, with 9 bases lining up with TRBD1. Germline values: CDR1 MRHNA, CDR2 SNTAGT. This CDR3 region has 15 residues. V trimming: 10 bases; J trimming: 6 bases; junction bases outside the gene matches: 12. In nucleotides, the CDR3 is TGTGCCAACCTAACCGGGACAGGGATGGCCGGGGAGCTGTTTTTT. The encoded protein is CANLTGTGMAGELFF.

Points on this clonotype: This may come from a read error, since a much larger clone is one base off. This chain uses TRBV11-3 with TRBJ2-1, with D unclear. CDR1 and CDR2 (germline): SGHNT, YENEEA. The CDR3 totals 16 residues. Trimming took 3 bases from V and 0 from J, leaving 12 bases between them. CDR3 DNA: TGTGCCAGCAGCTTCTCCTTACCGAGCTCCTACAATGAGCAGTTCTTC. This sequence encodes CASSFSLPSSYNEQFF. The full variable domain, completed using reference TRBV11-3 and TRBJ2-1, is EAGVVQSPRYKIIEKKQPVAFWCNPISGHNTLYWYLQNLGQGPELLIRYENEEAVDDSQLPKDRFSAERLKGVDSTLKIQPAELGDSAVYLCASSFSLPSSYNEQFFGPGTRLTVL.

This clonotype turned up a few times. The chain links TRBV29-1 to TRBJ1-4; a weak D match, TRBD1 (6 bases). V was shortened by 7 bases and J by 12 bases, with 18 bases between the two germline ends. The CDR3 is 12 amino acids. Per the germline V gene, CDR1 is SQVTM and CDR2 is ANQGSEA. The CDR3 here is CSAKGGTTELFF. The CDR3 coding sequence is TGCAGCGCCAAAGGCGGGACAACGGAACTGTTTTTT.